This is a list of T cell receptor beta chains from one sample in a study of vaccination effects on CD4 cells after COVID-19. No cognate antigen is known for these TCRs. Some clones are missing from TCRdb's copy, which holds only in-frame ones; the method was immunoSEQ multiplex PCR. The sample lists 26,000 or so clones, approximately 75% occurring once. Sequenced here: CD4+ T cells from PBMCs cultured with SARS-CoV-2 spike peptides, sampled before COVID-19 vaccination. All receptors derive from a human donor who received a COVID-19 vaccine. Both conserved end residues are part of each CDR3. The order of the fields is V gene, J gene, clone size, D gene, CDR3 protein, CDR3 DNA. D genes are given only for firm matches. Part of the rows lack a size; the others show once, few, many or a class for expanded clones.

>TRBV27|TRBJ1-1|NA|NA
CASSSLFEEGASVFAFF
TGTGCCAGCAGTTCCCTCTTTGAGGAAGGGGCGTCGGTGTTTGCTTTCTTT
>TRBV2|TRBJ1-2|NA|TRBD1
CASSEGQGYGYTF
TGTGCCAGCAGTGAGGGACAGGGATATGGCTACACCTTC
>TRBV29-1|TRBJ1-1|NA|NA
CSVRVGVGAWTEAFF
TGCAGCGTTAGGGTTGGTGTGGGGGCATGGACTGAAGCTTTCTTT
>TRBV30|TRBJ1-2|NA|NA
CAWRNRVF
TGTGCCTGGAGAAACAGGGTCTTC
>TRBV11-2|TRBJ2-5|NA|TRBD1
CASGPDRGETQYF
TGTGCCAGCGGGCCGGACAGGGGGGAGACCCAGTACTTC
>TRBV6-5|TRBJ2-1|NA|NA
CASSYSTSSYNEQFF
TGTGCCAGCAGTTACTCGACTAGCTCCTACAATGAGCAGTTCTTC
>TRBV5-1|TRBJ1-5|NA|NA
CASSPGDWNNQPQHF
TGCGCCAGCAGCCCGGGGGATTGGAACAATCAGCCCCAGCATTTT
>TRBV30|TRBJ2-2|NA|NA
CAWSVARSTGELFF
TGTGCCTGGAGTGTAGCCAGATCCACCGGGGAGCTGTTTTTT
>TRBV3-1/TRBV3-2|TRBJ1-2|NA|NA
CASSQDGNYGYTF
TGTGCCAGCAGCCAAGACGGGAACTATGGCTACACCTTC
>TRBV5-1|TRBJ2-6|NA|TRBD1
CASNDRVGAGANVLTF
TGCGCCAGCAACGACAGGGTGGGGGCTGGGGCCAACGTCCTGACTTTC
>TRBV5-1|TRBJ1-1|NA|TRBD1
CASNPEGANTEAFF
TGCGCCAGCAACCCAGAGGGGGCAAACACTGAAGCTTTCTTT
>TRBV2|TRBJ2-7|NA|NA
CASSLGTRYEEQYF
TGTGCCAGCAGCCTCGGGACTCGATATGAGGAGCAGTACTTC
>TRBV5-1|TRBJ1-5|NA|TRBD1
CASSPATGGSNQPQHF
TGCGCCAGCAGCCCAGCGACAGGGGGAAGCAATCAGCCCCAGCATTTT
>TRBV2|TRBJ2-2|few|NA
CASSINGGTGELFF
TGTGCCAGCAGTATCAATGGGGGCACCGGGGAGCTGTTTTTT
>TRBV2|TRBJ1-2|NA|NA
CASSELSVNYGYTF
TGTGCCAGCAGTGAATTATCGGTTAACTATGGCTACACCTTC
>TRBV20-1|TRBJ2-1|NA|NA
CSAERSREQFF
TGCAGTGCGGAAAGGAGTCGTGAGCAGTTCTTC
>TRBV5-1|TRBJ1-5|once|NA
CASSLCVILAPPQHF
TGCGCCAGCAGCTTGTGTGTTATCTTGGCACCGCCCCAGCATTTT
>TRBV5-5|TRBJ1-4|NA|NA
CASSLEGSPNEKLFF
TGTGCCAGCAGCTTGGAGGGGTCCCCTAATGAAAAACTGTTTTTT
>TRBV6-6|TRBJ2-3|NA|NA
CASSQKGRGRGGSSTDTQYF
TGTGCCAGCAGCCAGAAGGGACGGGGTCGGGGTGGGTCTAGCACAGATACGCAGTATTTT
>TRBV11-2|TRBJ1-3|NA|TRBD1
CASTPGGDRGLENTIYF
TGTGCCAGCACCCCAGGGGGGGACAGGGGCTTGGAGAACACCATATATTTT
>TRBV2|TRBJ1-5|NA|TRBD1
CASREGTGKSNQPQHF
TGTGCCAGCAGAGAAGGGACAGGGAAAAGCAATCAGCCCCAGCATTTT
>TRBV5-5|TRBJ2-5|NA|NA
CANPSGSKETQYF
TGTGCAAATCCTTCGGGGTCCAAAGAGACCCAGTACTTC